The sequence of this T cell receptor (beta chain) was determined in a study of blood T cell repertoires in COVID-19. Overall study: T cells, B-cell-depleted T cells, or PBMCs provided the cDNA or gDNA that served as material.

Authors' processing steps: Nucleated cell number was recorded as an estimate derived from reference gene primer amplification. TCRdb keeps only in-frame clones here, not all; method: immunoSEQ multiplex PCR. V, J and clone size derive from that table, while D and trimming were established from the DNA sequence. The data hold approximately 70,000 clones, with roughly 85% observed a single time. The CDR3 extends over 15 amino acids. Germline V gene lookup returns CDR1 MNHEY and CDR2 SVGAGI. The V gene end was trimmed by 6 bases and the J gene end by 0 bases; junction bases not matched to a gene: 5. The clonotype originates from a woman older than 75 with active or convalescent COVID-19. Sequenced: peripheral blood. The gene calls are TRBV6-5 and TRBJ2-3, with 8 nucleotides matching TRBD1. Written as DNA, the CDR3 is TGTGCCAGCAGGAGGGACAGGAGAAGCACAGATACGCAGTATTTT. Encoded protein: CASRRDRRSTDTQYF.